The T cell receptor beta chain described here comes from a study of cytomegalovirus exposure and HLA in healthy donors. Study-wide background: Falling in the Caucasian-associated ancestry cluster were less than 85% of 350 to 400 genotyped donors.

Study results and limitations: The study dropped some indistinguishable V segments, TRBV6-2 and TRBV6-3 among them. Rarity held for most TCR sequences, but there were some public TCRs that occurred in many donors.

The J segment lost 6 bases and the V segment lost 6 bases, leaving 14 bases of the junction unmatched. The CDR3 has 14 residues. Per germline, CDR1 GTSNPN and CDR2 SVGIG (reference sequence). Points on this clone: Its target is unknown.

PCR used 60 Vbeta primers and 13 Jbeta primers. Clones were sequenced by immunoSEQ multiplex PCR, and TCRdb holds only the in-frame ones, with some missing. The sample contains fewer than 130,000 clones, less than 80% of which appear only once. The V gene is TRBV30, the J gene TRBJ2-7; 7 nucleotides align to TRBD1. Sequences were obtained from PBMCs. The sequence was collected from a young man in good health and CMV-seropositive. For the CDR3, the DNA is TGTGCCTGCAGTAAGACAGGGAATGGGATCGAGCAGTACTTC. This translates into CACSKTGNGIEQYF.